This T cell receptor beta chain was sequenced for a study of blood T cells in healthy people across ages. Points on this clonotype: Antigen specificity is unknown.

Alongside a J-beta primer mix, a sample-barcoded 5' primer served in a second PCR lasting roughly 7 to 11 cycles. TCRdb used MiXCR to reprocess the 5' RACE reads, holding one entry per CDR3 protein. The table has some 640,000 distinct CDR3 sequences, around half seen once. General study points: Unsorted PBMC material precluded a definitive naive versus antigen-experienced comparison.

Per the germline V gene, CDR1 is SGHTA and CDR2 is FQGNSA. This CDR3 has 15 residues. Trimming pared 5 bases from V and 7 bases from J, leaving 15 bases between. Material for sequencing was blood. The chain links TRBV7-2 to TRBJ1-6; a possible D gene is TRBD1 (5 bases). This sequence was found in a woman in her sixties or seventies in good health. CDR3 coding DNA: TGTGCCAGCAGCGGCGTAGGGGTTGGGAATTCACCCCTCCACTTT. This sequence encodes CASSGVGVGNSPLHF.